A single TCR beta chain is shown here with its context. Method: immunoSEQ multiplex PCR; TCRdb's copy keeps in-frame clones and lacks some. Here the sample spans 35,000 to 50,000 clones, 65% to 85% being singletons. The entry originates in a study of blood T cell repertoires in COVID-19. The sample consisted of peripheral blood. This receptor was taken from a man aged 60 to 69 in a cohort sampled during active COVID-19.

CDR3 in DNA: TGTGCCAGCAGCCCCCCCGGGGTTGAGGCCATCTACGAGCAGTACTTC. Encoded protein: CASSPPGVEAIYEQYF. The rearrangement uses TRBV7-9 and TRBJ2-7; TRBD2 might be the D (5 bases). V was pared by 5 bases and J by 3 bases, with 20 bases between. There are 16 residues in the CDR3. The V gene's germline CDR1 is SEHNR and CDR2 FQNEAQ (reference sequence).